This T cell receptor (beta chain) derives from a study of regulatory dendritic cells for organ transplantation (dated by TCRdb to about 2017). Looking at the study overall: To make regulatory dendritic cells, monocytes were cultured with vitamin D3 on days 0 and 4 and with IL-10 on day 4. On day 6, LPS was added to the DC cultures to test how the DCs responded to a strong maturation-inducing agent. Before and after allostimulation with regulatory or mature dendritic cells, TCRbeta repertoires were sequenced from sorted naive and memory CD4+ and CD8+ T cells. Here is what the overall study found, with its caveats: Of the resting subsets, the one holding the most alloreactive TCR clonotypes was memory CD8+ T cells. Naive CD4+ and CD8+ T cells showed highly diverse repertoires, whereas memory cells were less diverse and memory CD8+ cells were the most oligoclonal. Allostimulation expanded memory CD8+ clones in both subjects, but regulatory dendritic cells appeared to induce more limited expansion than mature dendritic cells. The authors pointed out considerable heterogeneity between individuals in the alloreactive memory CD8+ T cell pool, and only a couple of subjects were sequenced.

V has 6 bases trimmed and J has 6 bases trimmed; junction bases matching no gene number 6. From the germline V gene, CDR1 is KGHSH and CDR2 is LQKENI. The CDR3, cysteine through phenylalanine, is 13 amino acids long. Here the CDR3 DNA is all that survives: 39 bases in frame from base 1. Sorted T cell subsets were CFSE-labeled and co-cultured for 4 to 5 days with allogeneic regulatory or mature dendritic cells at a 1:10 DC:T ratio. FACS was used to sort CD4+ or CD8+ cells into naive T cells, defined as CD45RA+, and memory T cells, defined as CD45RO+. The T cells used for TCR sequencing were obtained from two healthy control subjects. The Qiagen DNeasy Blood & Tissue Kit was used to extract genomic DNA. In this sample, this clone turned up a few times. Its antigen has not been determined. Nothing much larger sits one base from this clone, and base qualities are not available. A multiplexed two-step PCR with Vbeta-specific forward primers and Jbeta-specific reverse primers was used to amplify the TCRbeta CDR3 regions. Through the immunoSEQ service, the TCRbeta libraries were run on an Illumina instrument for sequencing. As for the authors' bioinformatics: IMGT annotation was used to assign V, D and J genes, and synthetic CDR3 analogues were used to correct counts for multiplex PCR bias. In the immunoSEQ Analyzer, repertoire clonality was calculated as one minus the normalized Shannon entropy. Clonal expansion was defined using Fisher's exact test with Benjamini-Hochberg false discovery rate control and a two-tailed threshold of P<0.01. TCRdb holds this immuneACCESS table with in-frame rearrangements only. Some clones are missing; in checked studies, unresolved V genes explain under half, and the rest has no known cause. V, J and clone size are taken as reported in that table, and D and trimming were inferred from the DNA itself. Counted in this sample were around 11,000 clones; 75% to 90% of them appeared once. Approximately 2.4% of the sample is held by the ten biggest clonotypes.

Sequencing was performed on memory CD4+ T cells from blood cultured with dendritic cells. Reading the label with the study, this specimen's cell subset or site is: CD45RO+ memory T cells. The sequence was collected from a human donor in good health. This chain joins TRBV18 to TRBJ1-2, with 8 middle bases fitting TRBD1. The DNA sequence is TGTGCCAGCTCCGAGCAGGGGGCGGATGGCTACACCTTC. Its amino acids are CASSEQGADGYTF.